The 21 T cell receptor beta chains reported below all come from one sample, sequenced in a study of blood T cell repertoires in COVID-19. The repertoire was sequenced with immunoSEQ multiplex PCR; TCRdb's copy has only in-frame clones and lacks some. The data hold about 240,000 clones, with about 83% observed a single time. The sequenced material came from peripheral blood. These receptors originate from a human donor in a cohort sampled during active COVID-19.

This clone has only a few counts. The V and J genes are TRBV2 and TRBJ1-1, with 12 bases aligning to TRBD1. CDR3 length equals 14 residues. J was trimmed by 9 bases and V by 3 bases; bases with no gene match: 5. The germline V gene has CDR1 SNHLY and CDR2 FYNNEI. CDR3 nucleotides: TGTGCCAGCAGTGACCCCCGGGACAGGGGGCAAGCTTTCTTT. This codes for CASSDPRDRGQAFF.

V is TRBV5-1 and J is TRBJ2-5; TRBD1 matches at 8 bases. V shed 4 bases, J shed 5 bases, and the junction held 7 bases outside the gene matches. Looked up from germline, CDR1 is SGHRS and CDR2 is YFSETQ. There are 14 residues in the CDR3. CDR3 protein: CASSIGQGMETQYF. The DNA for the CDR3 is TGCGCCAGCAGCATAGGACAGGGTATGGAGACCCAGTACTTC.

The rearrangement links TRBV9 to TRBJ2-3; D is unclear. Germline V gene lookup returns CDR1 SGDLS and CDR2 YYNGEE. Trimming pared 4 bases from V and 2 bases from J, leaving 14 bases between. This CDR3 region has 15 residues. The CDR3 coding sequence is TGTGCCAGCAGCACAACCCCTAGTCACACAGATACGCAGTATTTT. Protein product: CASSTTPSHTDTQYF.

CDR3 sequence (DNA): TGTGCCATCAGTGAGTCAGGACTCCAGGATGGGAATGAGCAGTTCTTC. It translates to CAISESGLQDGNEQFF. The chain recombines TRBV10-3 with TRBJ2-1; D is possibly TRBD2 (5 bases). The CDR3 is made up of 16 amino acids. The germline V and J ends were trimmed by 0 bases and 7 bases, with 16 bases remaining between them. The V gene's germline CDR1 is ENHRY and CDR2 SYGVKD.

The chain joins TRBV7-9 to TRBJ2-3, with D possibly TRBD1 on 6 matching bases. V shed 3 bases and J shed 4 bases, with 17 bases lying between them. The CDR3 covers 16 residues. Germline lookup yields CDR1 SEHNR and CDR2 FQNEAQ (reference sequence). The CDR3: CASSFGQGTYADTQYF. The CDR3 coding sequence is TGTGCCAGCAGCTTCGGCCAGGGGACCTACGCAGATACGCAGTATTTT.

Remarks on this clone: In the same sample, other DNA sequences code for this CDR3. This chain uses TRBV5-4 with TRBJ1-1; 7 bases fit TRBD1. Germline V lookup: CDR1 SGHNT, CDR2 YYREEE (reference sequence). The CDR3 sequence is 14 residues long. Germline trimming cut 4 bases from V and 2 bases from J; bases unmatched to any gene: 5. Here the CDR3 DNA reads TGTGCCAGCAGCGGACGACAGGGAAACACTGAAGCTTTCTTT. It yields the protein CASSGRQGNTEAFF.

CDR3 sequence reads: CASSLSGNTEAFF. Here the CDR3 DNA reads TGTGCCAGCAGCTTGTCAGGGAACACTGAAGCTTTCTTT. V gene TRBV7-2 combines with J gene TRBJ1-1; D is ambiguous. This CDR3 is built from 13 residues. From germline, CDR1 is SGHTA and CDR2 FQGNSA. Trimming took off 3 bases at V and 1 base at J, with 6 bases between the two ends.

This rearrangement joins TRBV7-3 to TRBJ1-4, with D unclear. Germline values: CDR1 SGHTA, CDR2 FQGTGA. CDR3 length: 13 residues. The V end lost 4 bases, the J end lost 8 bases, and 11 bases lay between the germline ends. The CDR3 protein is CASSSTAGEKLFF. The CDR3 DNA follows: TGTGCCAGCAGCTCCACTGCGGGGGAAAAACTGTTTTTT.

Turning to this clone: Sequence at one end of the junction differs from germline and may be a read error. The chain uses TRBV4-1 and TRBJ1-6; D not resolved. CDR1 is MGHRA, CDR2 YSYEKL, per germline. There are 13 residues in the CDR3. CDR3 residues: CASSTQSDSPPHF. The CDR3 coding sequence is TGCGCCAGCAGCACCCAGTCCGATTCACCCCCCCACTTT.

This chain connects TRBV5-5 to TRBJ1-1; TRBD1 aligns across 7 bases. CDR3 size: 15 residues. V lost 0 bases to trimming and J lost 3 bases; unmatched junction nucleotides: 5. CDR1 SGHKS and CDR2 YYEKEE come from the germline V gene (reference sequence). In DNA, the CDR3 is TGTGCCAGCAGCTTGGCAGGGGGGATTTACACTGAAGCTTTCTTT. It translates to CASSLAGGIYTEAFF.

V gene TRBV7-3 combines with J gene TRBJ2-2; 8 bases align to TRBD1. CDR1 and CDR2 (germline): SGHTA, FQGTGA. V dropped 5 bases and J dropped 5; count of bases not matched to a gene: 7. CDR3 length: 15 amino acids. CDR3 in amino acids: CASSTGQGGTGELFF. The CDR3 DNA is TGTGCCAGCAGCACAGGACAGGGCGGAACCGGGGAGCTGTTTTTT.

The chain has TRBV5-4 and TRBJ1-1; 11 bases align to TRBD1. The CDR3 extends over 15 amino acids. V was pared by 4 bases and J by 8 bases, with 10 bases of the junction left unmatched. Germline CDR1 reads SGHNT; CDR2 reads YYREEE (reference sequence). The CDR3, as DNA: TGTGCCAGCAGCGCCGGGACAGGGGGAAAGTGGGAAGCTTTCTTT. Its translation: CASSAGTGGKWEAFF.

The chain is built from TRBV28 and TRBJ2-2, with 8 nucleotides matching TRBD1. Germline CDR1 MDHEN, CDR2 SYDVKM. Trimming at V came to 7 bases and at J to 0 bases, leaving 7 bases not matched to a gene. The CDR3 runs to 16 residues. The CDR3 reads CASKRTGNANTGELFF. As DNA, the CDR3 is TGTGCCAGCAAGAGGACAGGGAACGCGAACACCGGGGAGCTGTTTTTT.

The chain recombines TRBV7-9 with TRBJ2-2, with 8 bases lining up with TRBD2. CDR1 SEHNR and CDR2 FQNEAQ come from the germline V gene (reference sequence). Trimming cost V 5 bases and J 2 bases; bases outside gene matches: 4. This CDR3 spans 15 amino acids. The CDR3 bases are TGTGCCAGCAGCCCAGCGGGGGCCAACACCGGGGAGCTGTTTTTT. This encodes CASSPAGANTGELFF.

The chain employs TRBV6-5 and TRBJ2-2; 8 bases are shared with TRBD1. The CDR3 has 13 amino acids. Germline-derived CDR1 and CDR2 are MNHEY and SVGAGI. With 7 bases clipped from V and 7 bases from J, the junction kept 5 bases outside the gene matches. The CDR3 here is CASKGQGGGELFF. CDR3 nucleotide sequence: TGTGCCAGCAAAGGACAGGGCGGCGGGGAGCTGTTTTTT.

The rearrangement joins TRBV19 to TRBJ2-7; 10 nucleotides align to TRBD1. This CDR3 has 14 amino acids. CDR1 and CDR2 from the germline V gene are LNHDA and SQIVND (reference sequence). The V gene end was trimmed by 10 bases and the J gene end by 6 bases; junction bases not matched to a gene: 12. As DNA, the CDR3 is TGTGCCACCAAAGATCGACAGGGGGCTTCCGAGCAGTACTTC. This sequence encodes CATKDRQGASEQYF. Drawing the rest from reference TRBV19 and TRBJ2-7, the complete variable domain is DGGITQSPKYLFRKEGQNVTLSCEQNLNHDAMYWYRQDPGQGLRLIYYSQIVNDFQKGDIAEGYSVSREKKESFPLTVTSAQKNPTAFYLCATKDRQGASEQYFGPGTRLTVT.

V usage is TRBV7-9 and J usage is TRBJ2-2; D is possibly TRBD2 (7 bases). Germline assignment: CDR1 SEHNR and CDR2 FQNEAQ (reference sequence). Trimming stripped 4 bases from V and 7 bases from J, with 19 bases between. The CDR3 extends over 16 amino acids. CDR3 bases: TGTGCCAGCAGCTCTACTGGGGCGGGGGCTGACGGGGAGCTGTTTTTT. It is translated as CASSSTGAGADGELFF. The whole variable domain, remainder taken from reference TRBV7-9 and TRBJ2-2, is DTGVSQNPRHKITKRGQNVTFRCDPISEHNRLYWYRQTLGQGPEFLTYFQNEAQLEKSRLLSDRFSAERPKGSFSTLEIQRTEQGDSAMYLCASSSTGAGADGELFFGEGSRLTVL.

J is TRBJ1-2 and V is TRBV29-1; D might be TRBD1 (5 bases). Trimming stripped 3 bases from V and 4 bases from J, with 9 bases between. The CDR3 runs to 12 residues. Germline CDR1 and CDR2: SQVTM and ANQGSEA. CDR3 loop: CSVDQGGYGYTF. The DNA of the CDR3 is TGCAGCGTTGACCAGGGCGGCTATGGCTACACCTTC.

The gene calls are TRBV14 and TRBJ2-7, with 10 bases fitting TRBD2. The CDR3 sequence is 14 residues long. CDR1 is SGHDN, CDR2 FVKESK, per germline. Unmatched junction bases numbered 5, after V lost 4 bases and J lost 5 bases. Here the CDR3 DNA reads TGTGCCAGCAGCCCACTAGCGGGATTAAACGAGCAGTACTTC. Residues: CASSPLAGLNEQYF.

This chain joins TRBV11-2 and TRBJ1-1; unclear D gene. Germline CDR1 reads SGHAT; CDR2 reads FQNNGV. V gave up 3 bases and J gave up 6 bases, with 8 bases separating them. The CDR3 totals 12 residues. CDR3 in amino acids: CASSLPLAEAFF. CDR3 DNA: TGTGCCAGCAGCTTGCCCCTAGCTGAAGCTTTCTTT. Supplemented by reference TRBV11-2 and TRBJ1-1, the full variable domain reads EAGVAQSPRYKIIEKRQSVAFWCNPISGHATLYWYQQILGQGPKLLIQFQNNGVVDDSQLPKDRFSAERLKGVDSTLKIQPAKLEDSAVYLCASSLPLAEAFFGQGTRLTVV.

The rearrangement joins TRBV12-3 or TRBV12-4 to TRBJ1-2; D unresolved. Between the trimmed V and J ends, which lost 3 bases and 3 bases, there was a span of 8 bases. This CDR3 spans 13 amino acids. This chain's CDR3 is CASSFLGDYGYTF. In DNA form, the CDR3 reads TGTGCCAGCAGTTTTCTCGGAGACTATGGCTACACCTTC.